The present entry profiles one TCR beta chain with its context. The record originates from a study of T cells after yellow fever vaccination. The CDR3 consists of 16 residues. V shed 4 bases and J 2 bases; nucleotides not matched to a gene: 7. From germline, CDR1 is SGHNT and CDR2 YYREEE (reference sequence). Each CDR3 protein is one row after TCRdb ran MiXCR on the 5' RACE reads. Found here are about 240,000 distinct CDR3 sequences, about 7.1% of them singletons; the top ten hold over 0.65%. This material consisted of CD4+ T cells sorted from PBMCs, taken 15 days after the yellow fever booster vaccination. The origin of this receptor is a man aged 30 to 39 who received the YFV17D yellow fever vaccine. The genes are TRBV5-4 and TRBJ2-1, with 9 bases fitting TRBD2. The CDR3 coding sequence is TGTGCCAGCAGCGGGGATGCGGGAGGGGCCTACAATGAGCAGTTCTTC. Protein: CASSGDAGGAYNEQFF.